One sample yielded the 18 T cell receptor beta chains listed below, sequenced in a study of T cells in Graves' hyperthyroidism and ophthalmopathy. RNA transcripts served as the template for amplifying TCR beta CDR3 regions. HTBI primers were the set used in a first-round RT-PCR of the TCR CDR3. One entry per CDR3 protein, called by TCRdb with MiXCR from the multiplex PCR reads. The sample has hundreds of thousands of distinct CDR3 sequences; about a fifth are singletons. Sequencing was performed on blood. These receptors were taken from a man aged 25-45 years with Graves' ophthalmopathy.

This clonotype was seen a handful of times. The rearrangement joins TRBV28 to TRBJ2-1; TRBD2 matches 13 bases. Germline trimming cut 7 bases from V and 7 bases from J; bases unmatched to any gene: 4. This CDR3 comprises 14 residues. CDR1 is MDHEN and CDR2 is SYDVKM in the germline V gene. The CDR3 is CASKTSGRLNEQFF. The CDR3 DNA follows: TGTGCCAGCAAGACTAGCGGGAGGTTGAATGAGCAGTTCTTC.

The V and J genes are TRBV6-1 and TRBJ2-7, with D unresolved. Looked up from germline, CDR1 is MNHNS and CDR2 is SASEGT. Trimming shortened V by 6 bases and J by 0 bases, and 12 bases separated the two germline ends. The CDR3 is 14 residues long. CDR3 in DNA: TGTGCCAGCAGCGTGGGGATAAACTCCTACGAGCAGTACTTC. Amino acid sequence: CASSVGINSYEQYF.

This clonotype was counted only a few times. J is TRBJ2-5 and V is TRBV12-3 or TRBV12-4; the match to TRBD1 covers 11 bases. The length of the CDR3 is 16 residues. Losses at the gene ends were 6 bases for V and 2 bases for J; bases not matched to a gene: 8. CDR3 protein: CASRPLRDRGQETQYF. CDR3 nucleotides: TGTGCCAGCAGACCCCTCCGGGACAGGGGGCAAGAGACCCAGTACTTC.

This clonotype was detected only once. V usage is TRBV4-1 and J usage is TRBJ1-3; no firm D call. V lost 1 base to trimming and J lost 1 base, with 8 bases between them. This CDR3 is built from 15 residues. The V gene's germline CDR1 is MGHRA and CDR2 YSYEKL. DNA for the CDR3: TGCGCCAGCAGCCAAGCCATTCAGTCTGGAAACACCATATATTTT. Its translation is CASSQAIQSGNTIYF.

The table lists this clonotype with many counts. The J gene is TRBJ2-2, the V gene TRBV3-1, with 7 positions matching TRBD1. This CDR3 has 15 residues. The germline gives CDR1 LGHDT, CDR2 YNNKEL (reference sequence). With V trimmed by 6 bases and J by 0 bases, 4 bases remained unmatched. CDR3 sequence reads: CASRWTGSNTGELFF. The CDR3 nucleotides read TGTGCCAGCAGGTGGACAGGTTCGAACACCGGGGAGCTGTTTTTT.

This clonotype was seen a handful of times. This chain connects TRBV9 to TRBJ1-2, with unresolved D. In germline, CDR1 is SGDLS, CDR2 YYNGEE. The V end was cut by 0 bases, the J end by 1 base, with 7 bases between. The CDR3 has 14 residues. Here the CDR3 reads CASSVGQNNYGYTF. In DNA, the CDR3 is TGTGCCAGCAGCGTAGGTCAGAATAACTATGGCTACACCTTC.

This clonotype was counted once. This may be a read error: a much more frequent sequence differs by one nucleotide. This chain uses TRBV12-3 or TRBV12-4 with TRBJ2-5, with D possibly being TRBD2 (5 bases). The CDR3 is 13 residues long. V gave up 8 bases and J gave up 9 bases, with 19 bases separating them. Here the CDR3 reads CASGSPSNSAQYF. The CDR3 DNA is TGTGCCAGCGGCTCTCCCTCCAATAGCGCCCAGTACTTC.

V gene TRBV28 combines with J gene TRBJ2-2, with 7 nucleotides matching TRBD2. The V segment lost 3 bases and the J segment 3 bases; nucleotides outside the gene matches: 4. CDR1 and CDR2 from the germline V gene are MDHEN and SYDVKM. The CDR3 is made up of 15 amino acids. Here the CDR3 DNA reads TGTGCCAGCAGTTTCAGCGGGGTGGACACCGGGGAGCTGTTTTTT. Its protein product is CASSFSGVDTGELFF.

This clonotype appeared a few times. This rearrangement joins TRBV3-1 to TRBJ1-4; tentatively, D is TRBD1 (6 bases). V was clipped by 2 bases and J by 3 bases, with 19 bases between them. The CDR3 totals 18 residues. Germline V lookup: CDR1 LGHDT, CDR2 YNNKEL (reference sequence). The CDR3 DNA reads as TGTGCCAGCAGCCAACTAAGTTTTGGGGGGCGAGCTAATGAAAAACTGTTTTTT. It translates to CASSQLSFGGRANEKLFF.

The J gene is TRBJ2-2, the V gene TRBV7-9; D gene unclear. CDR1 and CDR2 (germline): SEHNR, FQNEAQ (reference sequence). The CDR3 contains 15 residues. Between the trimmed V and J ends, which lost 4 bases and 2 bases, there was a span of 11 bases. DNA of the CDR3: TGTGCCAGCAGCTCAGTGAAGGATAACACCGGGGAGCTGTTTTTT. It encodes CASSSVKDNTGELFF.

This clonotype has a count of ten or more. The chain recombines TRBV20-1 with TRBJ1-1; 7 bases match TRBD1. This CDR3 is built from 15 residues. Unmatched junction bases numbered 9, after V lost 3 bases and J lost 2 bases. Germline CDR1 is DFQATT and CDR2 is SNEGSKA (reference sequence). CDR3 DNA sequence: TGCAGTGCTAGCCCCTCAGGGGGATCTAACACTGAAGCTTTCTTT. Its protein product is CSASPSGGSNTEAFF.

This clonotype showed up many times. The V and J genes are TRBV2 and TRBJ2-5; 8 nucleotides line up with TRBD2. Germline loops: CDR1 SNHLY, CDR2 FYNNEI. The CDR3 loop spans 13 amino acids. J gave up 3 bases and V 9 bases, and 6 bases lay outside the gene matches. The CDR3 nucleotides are TGTGCCAGTAGGAAGACTAGCGAAGAGACCCAGTACTTC. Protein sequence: CASRKTSEETQYF.

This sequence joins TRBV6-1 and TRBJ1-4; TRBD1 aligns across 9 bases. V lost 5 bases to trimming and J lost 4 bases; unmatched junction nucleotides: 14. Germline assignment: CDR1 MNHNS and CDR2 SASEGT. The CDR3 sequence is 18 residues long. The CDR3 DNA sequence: TGTGCCAGCAGTCCCGGACAGGGGCGTGGGATTGGTAATGAAAAACTGTTTTTT. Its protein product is CASSPGQGRGIGNEKLFF.

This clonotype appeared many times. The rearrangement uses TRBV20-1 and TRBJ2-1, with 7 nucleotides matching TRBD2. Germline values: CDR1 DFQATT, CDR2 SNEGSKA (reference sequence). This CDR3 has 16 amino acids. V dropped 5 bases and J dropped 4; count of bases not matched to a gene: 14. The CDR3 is CSAPPFRRGFYNEQFF. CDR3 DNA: TGCAGTGCTCCCCCGTTCCGGCGGGGGTTTTACAATGAGCAGTTCTTC.

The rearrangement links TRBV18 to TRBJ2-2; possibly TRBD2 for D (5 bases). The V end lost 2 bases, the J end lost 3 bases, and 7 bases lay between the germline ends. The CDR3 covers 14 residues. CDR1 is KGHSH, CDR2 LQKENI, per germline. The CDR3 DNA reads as TGTGCCAGCTCACCAGGACTGCACACCGGGGAGCTGTTTTTT. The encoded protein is CASSPGLHTGELFF.

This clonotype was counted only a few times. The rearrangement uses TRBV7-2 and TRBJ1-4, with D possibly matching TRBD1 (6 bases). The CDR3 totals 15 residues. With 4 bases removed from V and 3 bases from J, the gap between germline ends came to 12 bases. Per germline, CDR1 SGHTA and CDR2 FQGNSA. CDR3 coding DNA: TGTGCCAGCAGCTCGACGACAGGATCTAATGAAAAACTGTTTTTT. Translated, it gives CASSSTTGSNEKLFF.

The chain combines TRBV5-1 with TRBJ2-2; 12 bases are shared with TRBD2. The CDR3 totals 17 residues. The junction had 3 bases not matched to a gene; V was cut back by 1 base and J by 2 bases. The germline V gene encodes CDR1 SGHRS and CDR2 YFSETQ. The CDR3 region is CASSLSSGRANTGELFF. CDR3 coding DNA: TGCGCCAGCAGCTTGTCTAGCGGGAGGGCCAACACCGGGGAGCTGTTTTTT. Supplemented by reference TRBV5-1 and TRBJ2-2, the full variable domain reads KAGVTQTPRYLIKTRGQQVTLSCSPISGHRSVSWYQQTPGQGLQFLFEYFSETQRNKGNFPGRFSGRQFSNSRSEMNVSTLELGDSALYLCASSLSSGRANTGELFFGEGSRLTVL.

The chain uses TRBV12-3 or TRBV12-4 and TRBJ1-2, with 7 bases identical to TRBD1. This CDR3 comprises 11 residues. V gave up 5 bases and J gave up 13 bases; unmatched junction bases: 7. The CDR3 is CASSRDSPPTF. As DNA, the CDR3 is TGTGCCAGCAGTCGGGACAGCCCTCCCACCTTC.